This T cell receptor (beta chain) was found in a study of naive and memory T cell subsets. Regarding the study as a whole: TCR abundance followed a power law differing between naive and memory subsets. In CD4 and CD8 cells, diversity dropped from naive through EMRA.

An equimolar mix of two oligonucleotides served as the beta constant-region primer for TRBC1 and TRBC2. Ligated cDNA was amplified by four rounds of PCR with nested alpha and beta constant-region primers and SP2. A single record per CDR3 protein comes from TCRdb applying MiXCR to the UMI-ligation and nested PCR reads. The table lists 95,000 to 150,000 distinct CDR3 sequences, about 36% of them singletons. Notes on this clonotype: The target antigen is unknown.

Alpha and beta libraries were amplified separately from the second PCR onward. There are 15 residues in the CDR3. Germline loops: CDR1 SGHVS, CDR2 FQNEAQ. Trimming cost V 5 bases and J 2 bases; bases outside gene matches: 5. Sequencing was performed on central memory CD4+ T cells from blood. The chain links TRBV7-8 to TRBJ2-3; TRBD1 matches at 9 bases. The TCR sequence derives from a human donor in good health. The CDR3 here is CASSLGQGNTDTQYF. The CDR3 bases are TGTGCCAGCAGCCTCGGACAGGGGAACACAGATACGCAGTATTTT.